The 14 T cell receptor beta chains in this list originate from one sample, sequenced in a study of blood T cell repertoires in COVID-19. The repertoire was sequenced with immunoSEQ multiplex PCR; TCRdb's copy has only in-frame clones and lacks some. The sample contains 200,000 to 250,000 clones, 80% of which appear only once. The material sequenced was peripheral blood. These TCRs come from a woman between 65 and 79 years old with acute or convalescent COVID-19.

The chain employs TRBV7-2 and TRBJ1-2; possible D gene TRBD1, 6 bases. The CDR3 has 16 amino acids. CDR1 is SGHTA and CDR2 is FQGNSA in the germline V gene. V was clipped by 6 bases and J by 6 bases, with 23 bases between them. Here the CDR3 DNA reads TGTGCCAGCAGTCAAAACCGGGACACGCGTCAGCATGGCTACACCTTC. Translation gives CASSQNRDTRQHGYTF.

The chain links TRBV5-6 to TRBJ2-1; the match to TRBD1 covers 9 bases. The germline V gene encodes CDR1 SGHDT and CDR2 YYEEEE. Unmatched junction bases numbered 1, after V lost 0 bases and J lost 3 bases. The length of the CDR3 is 15 residues. As DNA, the CDR3 is TGTGCCAGCAGCTTGGGACAGGGGGGCTACAATGAGCAGTTCTTC. Its protein product is CASSLGQGGYNEQFF.

A few counts support this clone. This chain uses TRBV3-1 (or the pseudogene TRBV3-2) with TRBJ1-6, with 7 bases lining up with TRBD1. The V gene's germline CDR1 is LGHDT and CDR2 YNNKEL (reference sequence). Unmatched junction bases numbered 8, after V lost 4 bases and J lost 8 bases. CDR3 size: 15 residues. The CDR3 protein is CASSPRQGVDSPLHF. The CDR3 DNA reads as TGTGCCAGCAGCCCTAGACAGGGTGTTGATTCACCCCTCCACTTT.

The chain is built from TRBV30 and TRBJ1-6, with no clear D. V was cut by 4 bases and J by 8 bases, with 15 bases left in between. The CDR3 extends over 14 amino acids. Germline CDR1 GTSNPN, CDR2 SVGIG (reference sequence). The CDR3 nucleotides read TGTGCCTGGATCTCAAGAGTTTTGGATTCACCCCTCCACTTT. Protein sequence: CAWISRVLDSPLHF.

The sample holds a few counts of this clone. The chain joins TRBV6-4 to TRBJ2-3; possibly TRBD2 for D (5 bases). This CDR3 has 14 residues. Germline assignment: CDR1 MRHNA and CDR2 SNTAGT. Trimming shortened V by 5 bases and J by 6 bases, and 15 bases separated the two germline ends. The CDR3 loop is CASSPSVARDTQYF. The CDR3 DNA reads TGTGCCAGCAGTCCCTCGGTAGCGAGGGATACGCAGTATTTT.

This sequence joins TRBV9 and TRBJ1-1, with 10 nucleotides matching TRBD1. J gave up 1 base and V 0 bases, and 3 bases lay outside the gene matches. The CDR3 length is 16 residues. Germline V gives CDR1 SGDLS, CDR2 YYNGEE. CDR3 protein: CASSVGGTGANTEAFF. In DNA form, the CDR3 reads TGTGCCAGCAGCGTAGGAGGGACAGGGGCGAACACTGAAGCTTTCTTT.

The V gene is TRBV28, the J gene TRBJ2-3; the match to TRBD1 covers 7 bases. Trimming removed 10 bases from V and 12 bases from J; junction bases left unmatched: 10. The CDR3 is made up of 11 amino acids. Germline assignment: CDR1 MDHEN and CDR2 SYDVKM. DNA of the CDR3: TGTGCCACGTCCGACAGGGACCCTCAGTATTTT. This codes for CATSDRDPQYF.

DNA of the CDR3: TGTGCCAGCAGCAGAGAGGACAGCATGAACACTGAAGCTTTCTTT. Its protein is CASSREDSMNTEAFF. This chain joins TRBV2 and TRBJ1-1; tentative D call: TRBD1 (6 bases). This CDR3 comprises 15 residues. The V gene's germline CDR1 is SNHLY and CDR2 FYNNEI. Trimming pared 6 bases from V and 0 bases from J, leaving 14 bases between.

The chain employs TRBV5-1 and TRBJ1-1; 7 positions agree with TRBD1. This CDR3 spans 14 amino acids. V shed 6 bases and J 4 bases; nucleotides not matched to a gene: 9. Germline V gene data show CDR1 as SGHRS and CDR2 as YFSETQ. In nucleotides, the CDR3 is TGCGCCAGCACCGGGACAGCGGGGGGCACTGAAGCTTTCTTT. The encoded protein is CASTGTAGGTEAFF.

This chain connects TRBV2 to TRBJ2-3; 10 nucleotides line up with TRBD1. The germline V gene has CDR1 SNHLY and CDR2 FYNNEI. The V gene end was trimmed by 1 base and the J gene end by 6 bases; junction bases not matched to a gene: 7. CDR3 length equals 16 residues. CDR3 sequence: CASSEDGQGVLDTQYF. The CDR3 nucleotides read TGTGCCAGCAGTGAAGACGGACAGGGGGTGCTGGATACGCAGTATTTT.

The sample holds a few counts of this clone. The chain couples TRBV30 to TRBJ2-5; 7 bases match TRBD2. J lost 5 bases, V lost 0 bases, and 9 bases had no gene match. This CDR3 contains 15 residues. Germline values: CDR1 GTSNPN, CDR2 SVGIG (reference sequence). CDR3 bases: TGTGCCTGGAGTGTCTACGGGGAGGGAGGGGAGACCCAGTACTTC. Translation gives CAWSVYGEGGETQYF.

This chain links TRBV6-2 or TRBV6-3 with TRBJ1-5; D gene unclear. Trimming took 4 bases from V and 0 from J, leaving 10 bases between them. The V gene's germline CDR1 is MNHEY and CDR2 SVGEGT. This CDR3 comprises 15 residues. CDR3 DNA: TGTGCCAGCAGTTCGTGGGCAGATAGCAATCAGCCCCAGCATTTT. This encodes CASSSWADSNQPQHF.

The V call is TRBV4-1, the J call TRBJ2-2; D gene unclear. The CDR3 covers 11 residues. Germline V CDR1 and CDR2: MGHRA, YSYEKL. V lost 8 bases and J lost 7, with 8 bases in between. The CDR3: CASLSGGELFF. As DNA, the CDR3 is TGCGCCAGCCTTAGTGGCGGGGAGCTGTTTTTT.

This clone was observed a few times. The gene calls are TRBV19 and TRBJ2-6; D gene ambiguous. Deletions cut 3 bases from V and 4 bases from J, with 10 bases between. Germline-derived CDR1 and CDR2 are LNHDA and SQIVND (reference sequence). The CDR3 has 15 residues. The CDR3 loop is CASSIDLRGANVLTF. The CDR3 bases are TGTGCCAGTAGTATTGACCTCAGGGGGGCCAACGTCCTGACTTTC.